This T cell receptor (beta chain) was identified in a study of radiation and T cells in renal cell carcinoma. Noted treatment: 15 Gy SBRT to primary tumor, nephrectomy 4 weeks later. This clone was seen just once. Sequencing used immunoSEQ multiplex PCR; TCRdb keeps in-frame clones, though not all of them. The sample holds about 16,000 clones, 50% seen once. Germline CDR1 and CDR2: MNHNS and SASEGT. The J segment lost 1 base and the V segment lost 1 base, leaving 2 bases of the junction unmatched. CDR3 length equals 15 residues. This TCR came from a woman aged 55-69 years with renal cell carcinoma. The material sequenced was tumor tissue, taken from a patient whose treatment included radiotherapy and nephrectomy. The genes are TRBV6-1 and TRBJ1-2, with 8 bases identical to TRBD1. The CDR3 region has the DNA TGTGCCAGCAGTGAAGGGACAGGGAATAACTATGGCTACACCTTC. Translation: CASSEGTGNNYGYTF.